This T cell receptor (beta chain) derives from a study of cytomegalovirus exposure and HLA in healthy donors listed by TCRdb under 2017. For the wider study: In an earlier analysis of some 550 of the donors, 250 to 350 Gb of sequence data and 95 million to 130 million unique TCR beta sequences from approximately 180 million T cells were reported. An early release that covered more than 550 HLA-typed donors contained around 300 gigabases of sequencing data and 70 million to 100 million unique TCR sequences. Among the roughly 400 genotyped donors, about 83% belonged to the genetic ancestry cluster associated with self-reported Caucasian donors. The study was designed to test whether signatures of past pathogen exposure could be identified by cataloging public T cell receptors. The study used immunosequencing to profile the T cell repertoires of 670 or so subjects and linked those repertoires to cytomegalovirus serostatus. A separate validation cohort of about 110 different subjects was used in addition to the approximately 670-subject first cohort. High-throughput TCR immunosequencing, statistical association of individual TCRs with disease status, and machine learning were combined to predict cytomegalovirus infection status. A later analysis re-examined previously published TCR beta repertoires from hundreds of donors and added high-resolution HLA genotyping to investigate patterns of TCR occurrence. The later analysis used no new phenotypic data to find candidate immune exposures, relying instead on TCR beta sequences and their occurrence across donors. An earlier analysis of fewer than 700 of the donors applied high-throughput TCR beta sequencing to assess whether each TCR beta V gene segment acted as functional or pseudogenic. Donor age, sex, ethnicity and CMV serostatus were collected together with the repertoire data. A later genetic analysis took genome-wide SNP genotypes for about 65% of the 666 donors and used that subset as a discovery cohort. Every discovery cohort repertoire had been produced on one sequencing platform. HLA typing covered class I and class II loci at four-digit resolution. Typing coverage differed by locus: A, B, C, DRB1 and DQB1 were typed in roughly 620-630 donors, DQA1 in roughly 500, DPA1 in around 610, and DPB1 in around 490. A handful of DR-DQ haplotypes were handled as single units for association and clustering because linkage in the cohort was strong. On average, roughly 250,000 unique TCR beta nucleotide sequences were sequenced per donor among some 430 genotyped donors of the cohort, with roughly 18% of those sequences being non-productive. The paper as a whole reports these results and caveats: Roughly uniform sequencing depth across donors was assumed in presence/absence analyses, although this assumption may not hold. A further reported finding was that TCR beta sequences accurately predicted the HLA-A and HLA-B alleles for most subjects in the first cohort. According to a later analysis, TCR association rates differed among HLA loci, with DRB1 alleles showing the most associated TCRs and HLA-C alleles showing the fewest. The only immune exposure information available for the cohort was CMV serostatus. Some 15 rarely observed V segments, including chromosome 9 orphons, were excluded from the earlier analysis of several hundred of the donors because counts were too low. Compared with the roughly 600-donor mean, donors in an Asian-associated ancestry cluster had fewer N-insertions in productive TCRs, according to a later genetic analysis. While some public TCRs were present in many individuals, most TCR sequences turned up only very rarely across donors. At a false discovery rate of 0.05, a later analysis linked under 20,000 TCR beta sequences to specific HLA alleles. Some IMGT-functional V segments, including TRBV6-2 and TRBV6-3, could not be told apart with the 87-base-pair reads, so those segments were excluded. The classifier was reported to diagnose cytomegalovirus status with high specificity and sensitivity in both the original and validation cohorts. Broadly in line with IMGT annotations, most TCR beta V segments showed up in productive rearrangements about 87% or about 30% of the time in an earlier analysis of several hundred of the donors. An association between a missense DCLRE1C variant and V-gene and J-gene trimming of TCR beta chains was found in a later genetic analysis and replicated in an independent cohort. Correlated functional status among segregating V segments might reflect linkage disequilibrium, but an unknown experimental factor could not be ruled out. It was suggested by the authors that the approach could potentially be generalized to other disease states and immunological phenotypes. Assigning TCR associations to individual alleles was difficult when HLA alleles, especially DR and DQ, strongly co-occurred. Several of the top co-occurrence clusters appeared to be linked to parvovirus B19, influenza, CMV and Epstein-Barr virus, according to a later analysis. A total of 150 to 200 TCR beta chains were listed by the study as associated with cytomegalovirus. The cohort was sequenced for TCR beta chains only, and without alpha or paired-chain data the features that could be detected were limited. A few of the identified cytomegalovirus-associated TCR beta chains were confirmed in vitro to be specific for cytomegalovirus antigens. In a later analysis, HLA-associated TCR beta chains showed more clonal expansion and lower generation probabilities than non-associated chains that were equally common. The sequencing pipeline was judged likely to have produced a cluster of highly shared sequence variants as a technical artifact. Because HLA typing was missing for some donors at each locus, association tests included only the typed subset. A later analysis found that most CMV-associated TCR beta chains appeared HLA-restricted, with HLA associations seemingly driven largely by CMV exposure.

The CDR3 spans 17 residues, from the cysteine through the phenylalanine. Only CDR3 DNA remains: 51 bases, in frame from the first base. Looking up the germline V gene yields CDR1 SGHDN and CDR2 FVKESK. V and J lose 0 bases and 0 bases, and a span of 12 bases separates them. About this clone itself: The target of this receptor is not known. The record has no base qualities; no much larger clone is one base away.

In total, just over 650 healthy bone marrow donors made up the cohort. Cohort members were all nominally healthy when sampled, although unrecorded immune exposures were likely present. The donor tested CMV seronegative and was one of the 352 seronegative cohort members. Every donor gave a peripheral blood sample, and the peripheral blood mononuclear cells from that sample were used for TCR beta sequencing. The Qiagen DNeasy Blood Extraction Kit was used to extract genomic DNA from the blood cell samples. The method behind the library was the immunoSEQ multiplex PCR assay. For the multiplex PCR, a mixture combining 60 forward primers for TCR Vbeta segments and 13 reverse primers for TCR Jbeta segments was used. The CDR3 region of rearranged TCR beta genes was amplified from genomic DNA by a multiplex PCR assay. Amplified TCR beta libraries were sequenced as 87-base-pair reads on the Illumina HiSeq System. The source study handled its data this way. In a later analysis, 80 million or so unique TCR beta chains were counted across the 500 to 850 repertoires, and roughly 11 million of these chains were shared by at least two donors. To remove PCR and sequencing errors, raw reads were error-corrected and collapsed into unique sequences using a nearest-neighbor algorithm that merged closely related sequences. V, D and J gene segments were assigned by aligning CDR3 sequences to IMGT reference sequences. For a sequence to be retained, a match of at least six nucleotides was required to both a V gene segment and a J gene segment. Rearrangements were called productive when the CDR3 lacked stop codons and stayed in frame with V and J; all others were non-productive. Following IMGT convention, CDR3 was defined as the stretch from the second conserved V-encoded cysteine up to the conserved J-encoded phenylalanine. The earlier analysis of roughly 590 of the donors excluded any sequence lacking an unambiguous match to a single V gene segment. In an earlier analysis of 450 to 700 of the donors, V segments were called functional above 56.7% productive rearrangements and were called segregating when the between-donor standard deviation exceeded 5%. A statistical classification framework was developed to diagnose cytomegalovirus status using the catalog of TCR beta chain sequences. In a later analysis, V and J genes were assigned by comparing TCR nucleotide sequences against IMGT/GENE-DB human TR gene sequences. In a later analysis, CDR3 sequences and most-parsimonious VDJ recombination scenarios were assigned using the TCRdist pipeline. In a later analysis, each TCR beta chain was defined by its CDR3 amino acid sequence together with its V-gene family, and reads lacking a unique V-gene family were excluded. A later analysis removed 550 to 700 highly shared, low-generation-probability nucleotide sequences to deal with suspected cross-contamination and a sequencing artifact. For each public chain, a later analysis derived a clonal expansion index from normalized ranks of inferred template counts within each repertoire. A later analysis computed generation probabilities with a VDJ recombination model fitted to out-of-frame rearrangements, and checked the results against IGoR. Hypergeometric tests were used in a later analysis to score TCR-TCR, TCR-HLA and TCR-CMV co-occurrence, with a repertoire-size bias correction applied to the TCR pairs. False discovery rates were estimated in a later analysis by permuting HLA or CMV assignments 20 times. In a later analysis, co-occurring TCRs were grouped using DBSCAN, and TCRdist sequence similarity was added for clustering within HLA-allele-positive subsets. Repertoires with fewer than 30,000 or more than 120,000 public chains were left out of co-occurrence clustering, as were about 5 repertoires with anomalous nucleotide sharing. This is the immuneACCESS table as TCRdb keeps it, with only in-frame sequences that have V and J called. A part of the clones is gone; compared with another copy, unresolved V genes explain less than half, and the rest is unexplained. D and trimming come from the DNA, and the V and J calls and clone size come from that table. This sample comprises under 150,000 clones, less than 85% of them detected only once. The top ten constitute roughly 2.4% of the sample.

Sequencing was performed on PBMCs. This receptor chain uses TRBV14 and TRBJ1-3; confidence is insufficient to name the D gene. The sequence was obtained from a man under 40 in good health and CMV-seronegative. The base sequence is TGTGCCAGCAGCCAAGAGGCGGGCCGGGGCTCTGGAAACACCATATATTTT. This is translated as CASSQEAGRGSGNTIYF.